This passage covers 31 T cell receptor beta chains from one sample sequenced in a study of control samples from healthy donors and cancer patients. Using immunoSEQ multiplex PCR, the repertoire was profiled, and TCRdb retains in-frame clones only, with some absent. The profile shows over 120,000 clones, 91% of them singletons. The sequencing input was blood. The receptors shown here come from a man under 40 in good health.

This sequence joins TRBV15 and TRBJ1-1; weak D call: TRBD1 (5 bases). Looked up from germline, CDR1 is LNHNV and CDR2 is YYDKDF (reference sequence). This CDR3 has 13 amino acids. The V and J ends lost 4 bases and 3 bases respectively, with 9 bases between them. The CDR3 bases are TGTGCCACCAGCACAGGGTGGGACACTGAAGCTTTCTTT. Its protein is CATSTGWDTEAFF.

The rearrangement joins TRBV5-1 to TRBJ2-3; the D is unclear. This CDR3 spans 13 amino acids. The V end lost 3 bases, the J end lost 4 bases, and 9 bases lay between the germline ends. Germline loops: CDR1 SGHRS, CDR2 YFSETQ. This CDR3 reads CASSSRPADTQYF. The CDR3 bases are TGCGCCAGCAGCTCCAGGCCGGCAGATACGCAGTATTTT.

The chain couples TRBV9 to TRBJ2-1; 8 bases map to TRBD2. V gave up 1 base and J gave up 7 bases; unmatched junction bases: 4. The CDR3 has 14 residues. Germline V CDR1 and CDR2: SGDLS, YYNGEE. The CDR3 nucleotides are TGTGCCAGCAGCGTAAGCGGGGGATCTAATGAGCAGTTCTTC. Amino acid sequence: CASSVSGGSNEQFF.

This clone was seen once. The chain couples TRBV13 to TRBJ2-1; D unresolved. The V gene's germline CDR1 is PRHDT and CDR2 FYEKMQ (reference sequence). Trimming took 0 bases from V and 8 from J, leaving 5 bases between them. The CDR3 is 12 residues long. The CDR3 DNA reads TGTGCCAGCAGCTTAGGGGGATATGAGCAGTTCTTC. It specifies CASSLGGYEQFF. The whole variable domain, filled in from reference TRBV13 and TRBJ2-1, reads AAGVIQSPRHLIKEKRETATLKCYPIPRHDTVYWYQQGPGQDPQFLISFYEKMQSDKGSIPDRFSAQQFSDYHSELNMSSLELGDSALYFCASSLGGYEQFFGPGTRLTVL.

The chain uses TRBV6-2 or TRBV6-3 and TRBJ1-5; D is undetermined. Looked up from germline, CDR1 is MNHEY and CDR2 is SVGEGT. Trimming pared 2 bases from V and 7 bases from J, leaving 9 bases between. CDR3 length equals 13 residues. CDR3 nucleotide sequence: TGTGCCAGCAGTTACCGGGCAAACCAGCCCCAGCATTTT. Translated, it gives CASSYRANQPQHF.

The sample holds one count of this clone. The chain recombines TRBV3-1 (or the pseudogene TRBV3-2) with TRBJ2-2, with D perhaps matching TRBD2 (5 bases). CDR3 size: 16 residues. Germline V gene data show CDR1 as LGHDT and CDR2 as YNNKEL (reference sequence). The V end was cut by 4 bases, the J end by 4 bases, with 16 bases between. DNA for the CDR3: TGTGCCAGCAGCCCAGGCGGGCTCCGCGGCACCGGGGAGCTGTTTTTT. Translating gives CASSPGGLRGTGELFF.

This rearrangement joins TRBV11-3 to TRBJ2-2, with D tentatively TRBD1 or TRBD2 (5 bases each). Trimming cost V 3 bases and J 7 bases, with 12 bases left between them. CDR3 length equals 14 residues. Germline values: CDR1 SGHNT, CDR2 YENEEA. The CDR3 DNA follows: TGTGCCAGCAGCTTCTTGGGGACGGGCGGGGAGCTGTTTTTT. It codes for CASSFLGTGGELFF.

The chain recombines TRBV15 with TRBJ2-2; D is uncertain. This CDR3 has 13 amino acids. CDR1 LNHNV and CDR2 YYDKDF come from the germline V gene (reference sequence). Trimming stripped 0 bases from V and 8 bases from J, with 7 bases between. CDR3 DNA: TGTGCCACCAGCAGAGATCCCCTGGGGGAGCTGTTTTTT. It is translated as CATSRDPLGELFF. The complete variable domain, with remaining parts taken from reference TRBV15 and TRBJ2-2, reads DAMVIQNPRYQVTQFGKPVTLSCSQTLNHNVMYWYQQKSSQAPKLLFHYYDKDFNNEADTPDNFQSRRPNTSFCFLDIRSPGLGDTAMYLCATSRDPLGELFFGEGSRLTVL.

The V and J genes are TRBV10-3 and TRBJ2-2, with D maybe TRBD1 (5 bases). The germline V gene encodes CDR1 ENHRY and CDR2 SYGVKD. This CDR3 has 16 residues. V lost 0 bases, J lost 4 bases, and 12 bases lay in between. CDR3 residues: CAISESKGAFTGELFF. The CDR3 DNA sequence: TGTGCCATCAGTGAGTCTAAAGGGGCCTTCACCGGGGAGCTGTTTTTT.

This rearrangement joins TRBV4-1 to TRBJ1-1; no reliable D call. Trimming took 4 bases from V and 7 from J, leaving 10 bases between them. The CDR3 spans 12 residues. Germline assignment: CDR1 MGHRA and CDR2 YSYEKL. The DNA for the CDR3 is TGCGCCAGCAGCCCCGGATGGGATGAAGCTTTCTTT. It translates to CASSPGWDEAFF.

J is TRBJ2-1 and V is TRBV28; possible D gene TRBD1, 6 bases. This CDR3 is 16 amino acids long. Trimming left V 1 base short and J 6 bases short, with 16 bases between. Germline V gene lookup returns CDR1 MDHEN and CDR2 SYDVKM. The CDR3 here is CASSLSQGLTSNEQFF. The DNA for the CDR3 is TGTGCCAGCAGTTTATCTCAGGGGTTGACGTCCAATGAGCAGTTCTTC.

The chain uses TRBV7-8 and TRBJ2-1, with TRBD1 identical over 7 bases. Germline V gene lookup returns CDR1 SGHVS and CDR2 FQNEAQ. The junction had 8 bases not matched to a gene; V was cut back by 5 bases and J by 4 bases. This CDR3 has 15 amino acids. The CDR3 protein is CASSHTDREYNEQFF. In DNA form, the CDR3 reads TGTGCCAGCAGCCACACTGACAGGGAATACAATGAGCAGTTCTTC.

The rearrangement links TRBV19 to TRBJ1-1; possible D gene TRBD1, 6 bases. Trimming stripped 6 bases from V and 3 bases from J, with 17 bases between. The CDR3 is 15 residues long. Germline lookup yields CDR1 LNHDA and CDR2 SQIVND (reference sequence). CDR3 DNA: TGTGCCAGTAGCACTACAGGGAGTTGGGACACTGAAGCTTTCTTT. Its translation: CASSTTGSWDTEAFF.

V and J are TRBV5-1 and TRBJ1-1; possible D gene TRBD1, 5 bases. Germline assignment: CDR1 SGHRS and CDR2 YFSETQ. Deletions cut 4 bases from V and 7 bases from J, with 14 bases between. This CDR3 spans 13 amino acids. CDR3 bases: TGCGCCAGCAGCCGGGGGAGAAGCGTTGAAGCTTTCTTT. Its translation is CASSRGRSVEAFF. The whole variable domain, filled in from reference TRBV5-1 and TRBJ1-1, reads KAGVTQTPRYLIKTRGQQVTLSCSPISGHRSVSWYQQTPGQGLQFLFEYFSETQRNKGNFPGRFSGRQFSNSRSEMNVSTLELGDSALYLCASSRGRSVEAFFGQGTRLTVV.

The chain employs TRBV3-1 (or the pseudogene TRBV3-2) and TRBJ2-3, with D unclear. CDR3 size: 16 residues. Trimming removed 4 bases from V and 1 base from J, with 15 bases in between. CDR1 LGHDT and CDR2 YNNKEL come from the germline V gene (reference sequence). The CDR3 sequence is CASSPGRQVGTDTQYF. Here the CDR3 DNA reads TGTGCCAGCAGCCCTGGGCGCCAGGTAGGCACAGATACGCAGTATTTT.

This rearrangement joins TRBV19 to TRBJ1-1; unclear D gene. Germline-derived CDR1 and CDR2 are LNHDA and SQIVND (reference sequence). Trimming pared 7 bases from V and 4 bases from J, leaving 10 bases between. This CDR3 is built from 12 residues. CDR3 nucleotide sequence: TGTGCCAGTACACGAGCGACCACTGAAGCTTTCTTT. Its translation is CASTRATTEAFF.

The V gene is TRBV5-6, the J gene TRBJ2-3; D remains unclear. CDR1 SGHDT and CDR2 YYEEEE come from the germline V gene. This CDR3 is built from 13 residues. V was trimmed by 2 bases and J by 0 bases, leaving 4 bases between them. As DNA, the CDR3 is TGTGCCAGCAGCTTCAAGAGCACAGATACGCAGTATTTT. The encoded protein is CASSFKSTDTQYF.

The count of this clone is one. The chain is built from TRBV21-1 and TRBJ1-3. TRBV21-1 is a known pseudogene. The CDR3 contains 16 residues. In DNA form, the CDR3 reads TGTGCCAGCAGCAAGTGGCAGACCATCTCTGGAAACACCATATATTTT. It specifies CASSKWQTISGNTIYF.

On this clone: Other nucleotide sequences from this sample produce the same CDR3. The genes are TRBV5-1 and TRBJ2-1, with 15 bases identical to TRBD2. The V gene's germline CDR1 is SGHRS and CDR2 YFSETQ. The CDR3 is 19 residues long. The trim removed 0 bases at V and 7 bases at J, leaving 11 bases unmatched. The CDR3 nucleotides are TGCGCCAGCAGCTTGGCTATTTTGGGTGGACTAGCGGGGGGGAATGAGCAGTTCTTC. Encoded protein: CASSLAILGGLAGGNEQFF.

V gene TRBV5-1 combines with J gene TRBJ2-1, with 9 bases that match TRBD1. Germline V gives CDR1 SGHRS, CDR2 YFSETQ. V lost 6 bases and J lost 4; bases outside the gene matches: 8. The CDR3 consists of 15 residues. For the CDR3, the DNA is TGCGCCAGCATCGCCGGGACAGGGTGGTACAATGAGCAGTTCTTC. Its protein is CASIAGTGWYNEQFF.

The rearrangement uses TRBV2 and TRBJ1-6; TRBD1 matches at 7 bases. Germline V gene sequence: CDR1 SNHLY, CDR2 FYNNEI. The CDR3 is 14 amino acids. J was trimmed by 9 bases and V by 5 bases; bases with no gene match: 7. The CDR3, as DNA: TGTGCCAGCAGTCGCGAGACAGGGAGTTCACCCCTCCACTTT. Amino acids: CASSRETGSSPLHF.

The CDR3 sequence is CASSISLRGQGAKNIQYF. The CDR3 region has the DNA TGTGCCAGTAGTATATCCCTGAGGGGGCAGGGGGCCAAAAACATTCAGTACTTC. This chain joins TRBV19 and TRBJ2-4; TRBD1 aligns across 7 bases. The CDR3 is made up of 18 amino acids. V was pared by 2 bases and J by 1 base, with 11 bases of the junction left unmatched. Germline V gene lookup returns CDR1 LNHDA and CDR2 SQIVND (reference sequence). Drawing the rest from reference TRBV19 and TRBJ2-4, the complete variable domain is DGGITQSPKYLFRKEGQNVTLSCEQNLNHDAMYWYRQDPGQGLRLIYYSQIVNDFQKGDIAEGYSVSREKKESFPLTVTSAQKNPTAFYLCASSISLRGQGAKNIQYFGAGTRLSVL.

This chain uses TRBV6-5 with TRBJ1-2; 7 nucleotides agree with TRBD1. From germline, CDR1 is MNHEY and CDR2 SVGAGI. CDR3 length: 14 residues. V shed 6 bases and J 4 bases; nucleotides not matched to a gene: 8. The CDR3 region is CASRLTGTVYGYTF. Here the CDR3 DNA reads TGTGCCAGCAGACTTACCGGGACAGTCTATGGCTACACCTTC.

Details on this clone: An end of the junction does not agree with germline; a read error may underlie this. The chain couples TRBV6-5 to TRBJ1-2; 7 bases are shared with TRBD1. CDR1 MNHEY and CDR2 SVGAGI come from the germline V gene. The length of the CDR3 is 14 residues. In nucleotides, the CDR3 is TGTGCCAGCAGTGACTCAGGGGGAATAGGGGGCTACACCTTC. This sequence encodes CASSDSGGIGGYTF.

The genes are TRBV27 and TRBJ1-1; TRBD1 agrees at 8 bases. The trim removed 6 bases at V and 4 bases at J, leaving 19 bases unmatched. The germline CDR1 and CDR2 sequences are MNHEY and SMNVEV (reference sequence). This CDR3 has 18 residues. In DNA form, the CDR3 reads TGTGCCAGCAGCCCGTTTGTGCCAGGGGGCCTGGCCGTCACTGAAGCTTTCTTT. Translation gives CASSPFVPGGLAVTEAFF.

V gene TRBV27 combines with J gene TRBJ1-1; D not resolved. V lost 8 bases and J lost 5, with 21 bases in between. Germline-derived CDR1 and CDR2 are MNHEY and SMNVEV (reference sequence). The length of the CDR3 is 15 residues. CDR3 loop: CASLQTLTGKTEAFF. The CDR3 DNA sequence: TGTGCCAGCCTACAAACACTCACGGGAAAAACTGAAGCTTTCTTT.

This rearrangement joins TRBV5-4 to TRBJ1-1; D possibly corresponds to TRBD1 (5 bases). The V and J ends lost 3 bases and 6 bases respectively, with 15 bases between them. Looked up from germline, CDR1 is SGHNT and CDR2 is YYREEE (reference sequence). This CDR3 region has 14 residues. CDR3 sequence (DNA): TGTGCCAGCAGCTGCAGGGACCGTGGCGCTGAAGCTTTCTTT. This encodes CASSCRDRGAEAFF.

This chain joins TRBV6-2 or TRBV6-3 and TRBJ2-7, with unresolved D. The CDR3 extends over 11 amino acids. V gave up 5 bases and J gave up 3 bases, with 5 bases separating them. Germline-derived CDR1 and CDR2 are MNHEY and SVGEGT. CDR3 loop: CASSLYYEQYF. The CDR3 DNA is TGTGCCAGCAGTCTATACTACGAGCAGTACTTC.

V and J are TRBV2 and TRBJ2-3; weak D call: TRBD2 (5 bases). Germline CDR1 SNHLY, CDR2 FYNNEI. V lost 3 bases and J 4 bases, leaving 11 bases between the germline ends. This CDR3 has 14 residues. CDR3 residues: CASSDGGGPDTQYF. In DNA form, the CDR3 reads TGTGCCAGCAGTGATGGAGGCGGTCCAGATACGCAGTATTTT.

V is TRBV21-1 and J is TRBJ1-5; the table's D call, TRBD1, was not checked against the DNA. TRBV21-1 is classified as a pseudogene. The CDR3 covers 15 residues. CDR3 residues: CASSMRQGRRQPQHF. As DNA, the CDR3 is TGTGCCAGCAGCATGAGACAGGGCCGTCGTCAGCCCCAGCATTTT.

In regard to this clone: The identical CDR3 is also encoded by other nucleotide sequences in the sample. V is TRBV6-4 and J is TRBJ1-1; D ambiguous. V lost 4 bases and J 2 bases, leaving 8 bases between the germline ends. The germline V gene has CDR1 MRHNA and CDR2 SNTAGT. The CDR3 spans 13 residues. For the CDR3, the DNA is TGTGCCAGCAGTGCCGAGGGTAACACTGAAGCTTTCTTT. Its translation is CASSAEGNTEAFF.